This TCR beta chain was documented in a study of somatic mutations in cytotoxic T cells in rheumatoid arthritis. The investigators isolated CD4+ and CD8+ cells by positive magnetic bead selection and checked their purity by flow cytometry. CDR3 length: 19 residues. V lost 4 bases to trimming and J lost 6 bases; unmatched junction nucleotides: 19. Germline CDR1 and CDR2: SGDLS and YYNGEE. Study outcomes and limitations: Nothing was done to adjust for multiple comparisons when TRBV07 showed up slightly less in rheumatoid arthritis patients. Rheumatoid arthritis patients, but not healthy controls, exhibited increasing CD8+ clonality with age.

On this clone: Its antigen is unidentified.

Libraries were prepared by immunoSEQ multiplex PCR; TCRdb keeps only in-frame clonotypes and omits some of them. The sample has roughly 13,000 clones; about 68% are singletons. V usage is TRBV9 and J usage is TRBJ1-2; 12 bases align to TRBD1. What was sequenced was CD8+ T cells sorted from blood. The sequence derives from an adult with rheumatoid arthritis. The CDR3 DNA follows: TGTGCCAGCAGCCCCACTGGGGGACAGGGGGCGAGTAGATTTGATGGCTACACCTTC. This codes for CASSPTGGQGASRFDGYTF.